Each of the 28 T cell receptor beta chains below was sequenced from the same sample in a study of blood T cell repertoires in COVID-19. Only in-frame clones appear in the TCRdb table, and some are missing; sequencing was by immunoSEQ multiplex PCR. This repertoire shows approximately 150,000 clones, roughly 88% found once; its top ten account for roughly 6.8%. Sequencing used peripheral blood. The receptors were sampled from a woman between 50 and 59 years old in a cohort sampled during active or convalescent COVID-19.

The chain is built from TRBV10-3 and TRBJ2-1; 9 nucleotides agree with TRBD2. CDR1 ENHRY and CDR2 SYGVKD come from the germline V gene. The junction had 13 bases not matched to a gene; V was cut back by 8 bases and J by 8 bases. The CDR3 contains 15 residues. Here the CDR3 reads CAILSRLAGRDEQFF. CDR3 nucleotides: TGTGCCATCCTCTCCAGGCTAGCGGGACGGGATGAGCAGTTCTTC.

The chain has TRBV19 and TRBJ1-1; TRBD1 agrees at 11 bases. V gave up 10 bases and J gave up 1 base; unmatched junction bases: 5. Germline values: CDR1 LNHDA, CDR2 SQIVND (reference sequence). The CDR3 extends over 14 amino acids. Here the CDR3 DNA reads TGTGCCACCCGGACAGGGGGCGAGAACACTGAAGCTTTCTTT. Its translation is CATRTGGENTEAFF.

The genes are TRBV25-1 and TRBJ2-4, with D possibly matching TRBD1 (6 bases). Trimming removed 3 bases from V and 8 bases from J, with 14 bases in between. The CDR3 length is 14 residues. Germline-derived CDR1 and CDR2 are MGHDK and SYGVNS. CDR3 in DNA: TGTGCCAGCAGTGACCCGGACAGCCGTCACATTCAGTACTTC. It yields the protein CASSDPDSRHIQYF.

In its sample, this clone was seen a few times. This chain connects TRBV3-1 (or the pseudogene TRBV3-2) to TRBJ1-6; 8 bases agree with TRBD1. The CDR3 extends over 16 amino acids. Trimming at V came to 0 bases and at J to 7 bases, leaving 5 bases not matched to a gene. Germline CDR1 LGHDT, CDR2 YNNKEL (reference sequence). The CDR3 DNA follows: TGTGCCAGCAGCCAAGATCGTCGACAGGGGAATTCACCCCTCCACTTT. The encoded protein is CASSQDRRQGNSPLHF.

The count of this clone is one. The chain has TRBV7-9 and TRBJ2-3; TRBD2 aligns across 7 bases. The V and J ends lost 2 bases and 9 bases, in that order; junction bases with no gene match: 2. Germline values: CDR1 SEHNR, CDR2 FQNEAQ (reference sequence). This CDR3 comprises 12 residues. In nucleotides, the CDR3 is TGTGCCAGCAGCTTATGGGAGGGAACGCAGTATTTT. Translated: CASSLWEGTQYF.

Only a few counts were recorded for this clone. The rearrangement uses TRBV19 and TRBJ2-1; 9 bases fit TRBD2. CDR3 length: 14 amino acids. Germline CDR1 is LNHDA and CDR2 is SQIVND (reference sequence). J lost 6 bases, V lost 6 bases, and 6 bases had no gene match. Here the CDR3 DNA reads TGTGCCAGTAGGGGACTAGCTTCCCTCAATGAGCAGTTCTTC. Its protein product is CASRGLASLNEQFF.

This chain uses TRBV5-5 with TRBJ2-3, with 11 positions matching TRBD2. This CDR3 has 15 amino acids. The V gene end was trimmed by 1 base and the J gene end by 5 bases; junction bases not matched to a gene: 3. The germline V gene has CDR1 SGHKS and CDR2 YYEKEE (reference sequence). CDR3 in amino acids: CASSLSSGGLDTQYF. The CDR3 nucleotides are TGTGCCAGCAGCTTGTCTAGCGGGGGGCTAGATACGCAGTATTTT.

J is TRBJ1-5 and V is TRBV6-5; 9 positions agree with TRBD1. This CDR3 contains 13 residues. After removal of 6 bases from V and 7 bases from J, the junction contained 4 bases not matched to a gene. In germline, CDR1 is MNHEY, CDR2 SVGAGI. In nucleotides, the CDR3 is TGTGCCAGCAGGGGACAGGGTGAGCAGCCCCAGCATTTT. It yields the protein CASRGQGEQPQHF.

This sequence joins TRBV7-8 and TRBJ2-7; D might be TRBD2 (5 bases). The CDR3 totals 15 residues. Germline-derived CDR1 and CDR2 are SGHVS and FQNEAQ. With 2 bases removed from V and 3 bases from J, the gap between germline ends came to 14 bases. CDR3 coding DNA: TGTGCCAGCAGCTTAACGGGGTTGGGTAGCTACGAGCAGTACTTC. This encodes CASSLTGLGSYEQYF. The variable domain in full, with the rest retrieved from reference TRBV7-8 and TRBJ2-7, is GAGVSQSPRYKVAKRGQDVALRCDPISGHVSLFWYQQALGQGPEFLTYFQNEAQLDKSGLPSDRFFAERPEGSVSTLKIQRTQQEDSAVYLCASSLTGLGSYEQYFGPGTRLTVT.

The genes are TRBV9 and TRBJ2-3; D possibly corresponds to TRBD2 (5 bases). There are 15 residues in the CDR3. CDR1 is SGDLS, CDR2 YYNGEE, per germline. V was trimmed by 3 bases and J by 3 bases, leaving 14 bases between them. The CDR3 reads CASSAFGEGTDTQYF. DNA for the CDR3: TGTGCCAGCAGCGCCTTCGGGGAAGGGACAGATACGCAGTATTTT.

The rearrangement links TRBV9 to TRBJ1-2; D not certain. CDR1 and CDR2 (germline): SGDLS, YYNGEE. V lost 4 bases and J 4 bases, leaving 17 bases between the germline ends. This CDR3 is built from 15 residues. The CDR3 DNA is TGTGCCAGCAGCCCAAACGCGGGAAGGACCTATGGCTACACCTTC. It yields the protein CASSPNAGRTYGYTF.

This rearrangement joins TRBV18 to TRBJ2-1; the D is unclear. V was cut by 0 bases and J by 0 bases, with 9 bases left in between. Germline CDR1 reads KGHSH; CDR2 reads LQKENI. The CDR3 sequence is 16 residues long. This CDR3 is CASSPPMGSSYNEQFF. DNA of the CDR3: TGTGCCAGCTCACCACCGATGGGCAGCTCCTACAATGAGCAGTTCTTC.

The chain carries TRBV3-1 (or the pseudogene TRBV3-2) and TRBJ1-1; D ambiguous. CDR3 length equals 17 residues. The V end lost 6 bases, the J end lost 4 bases, and 24 bases lay between the germline ends. Per the germline V gene, CDR1 is LGHDT and CDR2 is YNNKEL (reference sequence). The CDR3 sequence is CASRLSTVKRAITEAFF. The CDR3 nucleotides read TGTGCCAGCAGACTCTCCACGGTTAAGAGGGCGATCACTGAAGCTTTCTTT.

This chain uses TRBV2 with TRBJ2-2; TRBD2 is a possible D gene (5 bases). This CDR3 comprises 16 residues. Between the trimmed V and J ends, which lost 1 base and 7 bases, there was a span of 16 bases. Germline V CDR1 and CDR2: SNHLY, FYNNEI. CDR3 coding DNA: TGTGCCAGCAGTGAAGTAGGGTGGGGAGCTAACGGGGAGCTGTTTTTT. Its translation is CASSEVGWGANGELFF.

This chain connects TRBV13 to TRBJ1-2; the match to TRBD1 covers 8 bases. The CDR3 sequence is 14 residues long. The trim removed 5 bases at V and 6 bases at J, leaving 8 bases unmatched. Germline V lookup: CDR1 PRHDT, CDR2 FYEKMQ (reference sequence). The CDR3 sequence: CASSPGGRGHGYTF. The CDR3, as DNA: TGTGCCAGCAGCCCAGGGGGCAGGGGGCATGGCTACACCTTC.

The gene calls are TRBV4-3 and TRBJ2-3, with 10 positions matching TRBD2. The CDR3 covers 17 residues. V lost 1 base, J lost 5 bases, and 9 bases stayed unmatched. From germline, CDR1 is LGHNA and CDR2 YSLEER. CDR3 DNA sequence: TGCGCCAGCAGCCAAGTGGGGCCCAGCGGGGGGGGAGATACGCAGTATTTT. Its protein product is CASSQVGPSGGGDTQYF.

The V and J genes are TRBV12-3 or TRBV12-4 and TRBJ1-2, with 9 bases identical to TRBD1. Trimming removed 7 bases from V and 8 bases from J; junction bases left unmatched: 8. This CDR3 comprises 13 residues. CDR3 sequence reads: CASIGGQGEGYTF. Here the CDR3 DNA reads TGTGCCAGCATCGGGGGACAGGGAGAAGGCTACACCTTC.

The chain combines TRBV29-1 with TRBJ1-4; 10 nucleotides line up with TRBD1. The CDR3 contains 13 residues. J was trimmed by 8 bases and V by 8 bases; bases with no gene match: 8. Germline V gene sequence: CDR1 SQVTM, CDR2 ANQGSEA. CDR3 sequence reads: CSITGTGDEKLFF. DNA of the CDR3: TGCAGCATTACCGGGACAGGGGACGAAAAACTGTTTTTT. The whole variable domain, remainder taken from reference TRBV29-1 and TRBJ1-4, is SAVISQKPSRDICQRGTSLTIQCQVDSQVTMMFWYRQQPGQSLTLIATANQGSEATYESGFVIDKFPISRPNLTFSTLTVSNMSPEDSSIYLCSITGTGDEKLFFGSGTQLSVL.

The V and J genes are TRBV5-6 and TRBJ2-7; D is perhaps TRBD1 (6 bases). The CDR3 length is 14 residues. V was cut by 2 bases and J by 3 bases, with 12 bases left in between. Germline CDR1 and CDR2: SGHDT and YYEEEE. The CDR3 region is CASSFGQGFYEQYF. CDR3 bases: TGTGCCAGCAGCTTTGGGCAGGGGTTCTACGAGCAGTACTTC. Full variable domain (outside the CDR3, taken from reference TRBV5-6 and TRBJ2-7): DAGVTQSPTHLIKTRGQQVTLRCSPKSGHDTVSWYQQALGQGPQFIFQYYEEEERQRGNFPDRFSGHQFPNYSSELNVNALLLGDSALYLCASSFGQGFYEQYFGPGTRLTVT.

The chain employs TRBV10-3 and TRBJ2-7, with 8 positions matching TRBD1. CDR1 is ENHRY and CDR2 is SYGVKD in the germline V gene. V lost 6 bases and J lost 3; bases outside the gene matches: 10. This CDR3 spans 15 amino acids. The CDR3 DNA reads TGTGCCATCAGCCAGGGGGCAGGGGGCAACTACGAGCAGTACTTC. It specifies CAISQGAGGNYEQYF.

The CDR3 bases are TGTGCCAGCAGCTTGATCGCGGGGCGCATGACTGGGCAGCCCCAGCATTTT. The encoded protein is CASSLIAGRMTGQPQHF. The rearrangement uses TRBV5-5 and TRBJ1-5; D possibly corresponds to TRBD1 (5 bases). The V end lost 1 base, the J end lost 7 bases, and 21 bases lay between the germline ends. CDR3 length: 17 residues. The germline gives CDR1 SGHKS, CDR2 YYEKEE (reference sequence).

The V call is TRBV2, the J call TRBJ2-5; 7 nucleotides align to TRBD1. Germline assignment: CDR1 SNHLY and CDR2 FYNNEI. The junction had 12 bases not matched to a gene; V was cut back by 6 bases and J by 5 bases. CDR3 length: 15 amino acids. For the CDR3, the DNA is TGTGCCAGCAGCGCAGACAGGGCAAAGGGGGAGACCCAGTACTTC. Its translation is CASSADRAKGETQYF. The whole variable domain, filled in from reference TRBV2 and TRBJ2-5, reads EPEVTQTPSHQVTQMGQEVILRCVPISNHLYFYWYRQILGQKVEFLVSFYNNEISEKSEIFDDQFSVERPDGSNFTLKIRSTKLEDSAMYFCASSADRAKGETQYFGPGTRLLVL.

The rearrangement joins TRBV2 to TRBJ2-3; TRBD1 agrees at 7 bases. Trimming took 6 bases from V and 1 from J; bases not matched to a gene: 10. Looked up from germline, CDR1 is SNHLY and CDR2 is FYNNEI. This CDR3 region has 16 residues. CDR3 sequence reads: CASRDLTGFGTDTQYF. CDR3 nucleotides: TGTGCCAGCAGGGACTTGACAGGGTTCGGCACAGATACGCAGTATTTT.

The chain has TRBV21-1 and TRBJ2-6; no check of the table's D call, TRBD1, against the DNA was made. TRBV21-1 is marked as a pseudogene. The CDR3 covers 16 residues. CDR3 residues: CASSKARVTGANVLTF. The CDR3, as DNA: TGTGCCAGCAGCAAGGCCAGGGTTACTGGGGCCAACGTCCTGACTTTC.

This chain joins TRBV19 and TRBJ1-2; D gene ambiguous. V was clipped by 4 bases and J by 5 bases, with 14 bases between them. Germline lookup yields CDR1 LNHDA and CDR2 SQIVND (reference sequence). There are 14 residues in the CDR3. CDR3: CASSNQRPGYGYTF. The CDR3 bases are TGTGCCAGTAGTAACCAGAGACCGGGGTATGGCTACACCTTC.

The J gene is TRBJ1-2, the V gene TRBV18, with a weak D call TRBD1 (6 bases). The V end lost 1 base, the J end lost 4 bases, and 22 bases lay between the germline ends. Per the germline V gene, CDR1 is KGHSH and CDR2 is LQKENI. The CDR3 extends over 18 amino acids. The CDR3 reads CASSPLKSRGGQIYGYTF. As DNA, the CDR3 is TGTGCCAGCTCACCACTTAAGTCAAGGGGGGGACAAATCTATGGCTACACCTTC.

A remark on this clone: Its ends do not fully match the called genes, so a read error is possible. Other DNA sequences in the same sample also yield this CDR3. The chain carries TRBV3-1 (or the pseudogene TRBV3-2) and TRBJ2-7; 7 positions agree with TRBD1. This CDR3 spans 13 amino acids. CDR1 is LGHDT, CDR2 YNNKEL, per germline (reference sequence). For the CDR3, the DNA is TGTGCCAGCAGCCGAGGGACAGCCTATGAGCAGTACTTC. It specifies CASSRGTAYEQYF.

This clone has more than one count but fewer than ten. CDR3 DNA sequence: TGTGCTAGTGGTTTAGGGAGTGTGGAGACCCAGTACTTC. As protein: CASGLGSVETQYF. The chain uses TRBV12-5 and TRBJ2-5; D is perhaps TRBD2 (5 bases). The CDR3 totals 13 residues. V was cut by 3 bases and J by 5 bases, with 10 bases left in between. Germline loops: CDR1 LGHNT, CDR2 FRNRAP.